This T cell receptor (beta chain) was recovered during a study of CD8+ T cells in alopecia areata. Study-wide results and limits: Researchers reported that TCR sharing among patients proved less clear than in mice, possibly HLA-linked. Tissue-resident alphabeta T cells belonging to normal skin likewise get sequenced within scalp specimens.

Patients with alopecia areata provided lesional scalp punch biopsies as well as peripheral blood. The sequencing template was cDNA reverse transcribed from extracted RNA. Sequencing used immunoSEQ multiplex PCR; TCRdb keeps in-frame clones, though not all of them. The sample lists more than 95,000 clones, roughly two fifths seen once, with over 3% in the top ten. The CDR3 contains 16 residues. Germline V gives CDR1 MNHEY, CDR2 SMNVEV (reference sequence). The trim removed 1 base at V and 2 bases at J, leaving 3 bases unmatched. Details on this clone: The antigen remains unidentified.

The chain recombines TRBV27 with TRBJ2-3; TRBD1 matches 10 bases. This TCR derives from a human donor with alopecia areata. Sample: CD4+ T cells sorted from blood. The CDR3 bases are TGTGCCAGCAGTTTATTGGGACAGGGGTTCACAGATACGCAGTATTTT. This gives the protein CASSLLGQGFTDTQYF.